The table lists the clone carrying this T cell receptor (beta chain) with a few counts. The antigen is unknown. A second PCR of roughly 6 to 12 cycles used a sample-barcoded 5' primer and a J-beta primer mix. Sequencing yielded, for each sample, at least 2.5 million paired-end reads carrying CDR3. One entry per CDR3 protein, called by TCRdb with MiXCR from the 5' RACE reads. The table shows roughly 1.5 million distinct CDR3 sequences, with approximately 39% occurring only once. Germline CDR1 and CDR2: MGHRA and YSYEKL. V dropped 3 bases and J dropped 11; count of bases not matched to a gene: 4. The CDR3 runs 13 residues. The data are from a study of blood T cells in healthy people across ages. Study-level points and caveats: Changes in expanded clonotypes were possibly confounded, as the CMV status of donors was unknown. Observed TCR beta diversity showed a strong correlation with the percentage of naive T cells as measured by flow cytometry.

The TCR was taken from a woman aged 18 to 35 in good health. This sequence joins TRBV4-1 and TRBJ2-3, with 11 bases lining up with TRBD2. Material: blood. CDR3 amino acids: CASSQTGLAGQYF. CDR3 bases: TGCGCCAGCAGCCAGACCGGACTAGCGGGGCAGTATTTT.